These T cell receptor beta chains were read from a single sample in a study of lymphopenia after photon versus proton radiotherapy. Sequenced by immunoSEQ multiplex PCR; TCRdb stores in-frame clones only, minus some. The repertoire holds 45,000 to 65,000 clones, with 65% to 85% as singletons. Specimen: peripheral blood, collected from a patient treated with photon-based radiotherapy. These receptors were taken from a man in his fifties with gastric cancer. The CDR3 runs from the conserved cysteine through the conserved F or W. The D gene is left open where the match is weak. Where a row states a size, it is once, few, many or the class of an expanded clone; other rows omit it.

TRBJ1-2 NA TRBV4-3 NA TGCGCCAGCAGCCAAGACACCAACTATGGCTACACCTTC CASSQDTNYGYTF
TRBJ1-1 NA TRBV23-1 NA TGCGCCAGCAGCCTTCGGTCCCGTCCCCTAACTCAAGCTTTCTTT CASSLRSRPLTQAFF
TRBJ2-7 NA TRBV27 TRBD2 TGTGCCAGCAGTCGGCGGACTAGCGGACCCTACGAGCAGTACTTC CASSRRTSGPYEQYF
TRBJ2-2 NA TRBV2 TRBD1 TGTGCCAGCAAACCGGGACAGTACACCGGGGAGCTGTTTTTT CASKPGQYTGELFF
TRBJ2-5 NA TRBV5-1 NA TGCGCCAGCAGGACCAGGGGGGGAGAGACCCAGTACTTC CASRTRGGETQYF
TRBJ2-1 NA TRBV7-8 NA TGTGCCAGCAGCTTAGATGGCGGGCGACAGTTCTTC CASSLDGGRQFF
TRBJ2-1 NA TRBV7-9 NA TGTGCCAGCAGCTTAATCTGGACAGGAGGGGATGAGCAGTTCTTC CASSLIWTGGDEQFF
TRBJ2-5 NA TRBV29-1 NA TGCAGCGTTGAAGAGACAAACCAAGAGACCCAGTACTTC CSVEETNQETQYF
TRBJ1-1 NA TRBV28 NA TGTGCCAGCAGTCTACCCAATAGGGGCACTGAAGCTTTCTTT CASSLPNRGTEAFF
TRBJ2-7 once TRBV5-1 TRBD1 TGCGCCAGCACCCCCGGGACAGGGGCCTACGAGCAGTACTTC CASTPGTGAYEQYF
TRBJ2-1 NA TRBV27 TRBD1 TGTGCCAGCACCCTCGGGACAGCCTACAATGAGCAGTTCTTC CASTLGTAYNEQFF
TRBJ1-1 once TRBV7-2 TRBD1 TGTGCCAGCAGCTGGGGACAGGGGAACACTGAAGCTTTCTTT CASSWGQGNTEAFF
TRBJ1-5 NA TRBV7-2 NA TGTGCCAGCAGCCCCCGATCTGGTGGGGGAAGCAATCAGCCCCAGCATTTT CASSPRSGGGSNQPQHF
TRBJ2-1 NA TRBV4-1 TRBD2 TGCGCCAGCAGCCGACTGACTAGCGGGACGGGGAATGAGCAGTTCTTC CASSRLTSGTGNEQFF
TRBJ1-5 NA TRBV6-4 NA TGTGCCAGCAGTGAAATGGGCAATCAGCCCCAGCATTTT CASSEMGNQPQHF
TRBJ1-2 NA TRBV4-1 NA TGCGCCAGCAGCCAAGGGTCGGGCCCGGGGAACTATGGCTACACCTTC CASSQGSGPGNYGYTF